This T cell receptor beta chain was captured by sequencing in a study of blood T cell repertoires in COVID-19. Study as a whole: The United States, Italy and Spain provided the acute and convalescent COVID-19 samples.

Per the germline V gene, CDR1 is KGHSH and CDR2 is LQKENI. The V end lost 2 bases, the J end lost 10 bases, and 17 bases lay between the germline ends. The CDR3 spans 14 residues. Participant-given clinical history determined each cohort assignment. TCRdb's table, derived via immunoSEQ multiplex PCR, lists solely in-frame clones and lacks some. The sample contains 300,000 to 350,000 clones, roughly 88% of which appear only once. The chain joins TRBV18 to TRBJ1-1, with D possibly being TRBD1 (5 bases). The material sequenced was PBMCs or T cells enriched from blood (not recorded which). The clonotype was recovered from a man aged 25-40 years who had recovered from COVID-19. CDR3: CASSPSSGSDSAFF. As DNA, the CDR3 is TGTGCCAGCTCACCATCCTCAGGGTCCGACTCAGCTTTCTTT.